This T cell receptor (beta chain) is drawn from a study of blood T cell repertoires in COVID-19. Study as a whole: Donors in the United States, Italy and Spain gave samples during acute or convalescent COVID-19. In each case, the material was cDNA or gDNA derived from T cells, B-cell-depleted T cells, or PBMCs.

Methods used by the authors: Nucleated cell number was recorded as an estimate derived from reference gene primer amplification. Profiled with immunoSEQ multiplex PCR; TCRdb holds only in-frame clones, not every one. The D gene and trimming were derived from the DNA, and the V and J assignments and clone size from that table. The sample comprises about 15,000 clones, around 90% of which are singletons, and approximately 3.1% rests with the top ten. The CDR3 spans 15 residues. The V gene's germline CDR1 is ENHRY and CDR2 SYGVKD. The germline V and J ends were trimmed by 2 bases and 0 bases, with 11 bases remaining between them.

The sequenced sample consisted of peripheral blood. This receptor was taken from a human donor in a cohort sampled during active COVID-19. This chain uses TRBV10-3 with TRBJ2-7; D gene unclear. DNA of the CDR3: TGTGCCATCAGTGAGCCTGGCCTTGCCTCCTACGAGCAGTACTTC. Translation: CAISEPGLASYEQYF.